Following are 13 T cell receptor beta chains from one sample sequenced in a study of T-cell reconstitution after alpha-beta-depleted transplantation in children. Unique molecular identifiers were used to barcode this TCRbeta library. Each CDR3 protein gets one entry after TCRdb re-called the PCR reads with MiXCR. This table has over 200,000 distinct CDR3 sequences, around 9.5% appearing once. The input for sequencing was PBMCs from the stem cell graft donor, taken from the stem cell graft. Receptor source: a human donor who donated a stem cell graft to a child with acute lymphoblastic leukemia.

The chain combines TRBV27 with TRBJ2-2; TRBD1 is a possible D gene (5 bases). V lost 5 bases to trimming and J lost 1 base, with 14 bases between them. The germline CDR1 and CDR2 sequences are MNHEY and SMNVEV (reference sequence). CDR3 length equals 16 residues. CDR3 DNA sequence: TGTGCCAGCAGTCCTCCAGGGAATTTGAACACCGGGGAGCTGTTTTTT. This sequence encodes CASSPPGNLNTGELFF.

This clonotype was seen at least ten times. The V call is TRBV29-1, the J call TRBJ1-2, with 9 bases that match TRBD1. CDR1 and CDR2 from the germline V gene are SQVTM and ANQGSEA. The CDR3 covers 16 residues. V lost 7 bases and J lost 4; bases outside the gene matches: 16. The CDR3 DNA reads TGCAGCGCCCGGTCGGACAGGGGCCCTTGGGGCTATGGCTACACCTTC. Its translation: CSARSDRGPWGYGYTF.

This clonotype was observed once. This chain connects TRBV5-1 to TRBJ2-5, with 9 bases aligning to TRBD1. Germline trimming cut 2 bases from V and 3 bases from J; bases unmatched to any gene: 5. The germline V gene encodes CDR1 SGHRS and CDR2 YFSETQ. The CDR3 spans 15 residues. CDR3 region: CASSFGRTGEETQYF. In DNA form, the CDR3 reads TGCGCCAGCAGCTTTGGCCGGACAGGGGAAGAGACCCAGTACTTC.

This clonotype was counted many times. The chain links TRBV3-1 to TRBJ1-1, with D uncertain. CDR1 and CDR2 (germline): LGHDT, YNNKEL (reference sequence). This CDR3 has 14 residues. Trimming removed 0 bases from V and 7 bases from J, with 12 bases in between. CDR3 loop: CASSQDSGSLEAFF. The CDR3 coding sequence is TGTGCCAGCAGCCAAGATAGTGGCAGTCTTGAAGCTTTCTTT.

Of note for this clonotype: The junction departs from germline at one end; a sequencing error may be responsible. The chain couples TRBV5-1 to TRBJ2-1, with 7 bases aligning to TRBD1. CDR1 SGHRS and CDR2 YFSETQ come from the germline V gene. The CDR3 covers 11 residues. The CDR3 DNA is TGCGCCAGCAGCCTGACAGGGTTCCTGATCTTC. Amino acid sequence: CASSLTGFLIF.

This clonotype has just a few counts. The chain has TRBV20-1 and TRBJ2-3, with a possible D match to TRBD2 (7 bases). CDR3 size: 15 residues. Trimming shortened V by 0 bases and J by 6 bases, and 16 bases separated the two germline ends. CDR1 DFQATT and CDR2 SNEGSKA come from the germline V gene (reference sequence). The CDR3 is CSARDWRGGDDTQYF. The CDR3 bases are TGCAGTGCTAGAGATTGGAGGGGGGGTGATGATACGCAGTATTTT.

The chain carries TRBV20-1 and TRBJ2-3; 8 bases map to TRBD1. Germline loops: CDR1 DFQATT, CDR2 SNEGSKA (reference sequence). Losses at the gene ends were 0 bases for V and 0 bases for J; bases not matched to a gene: 5. The CDR3 is 16 residues long. CDR3 loop: CSARDRGRKSTDTQYF. CDR3 bases: TGCAGTGCTAGAGACAGGGGGCGGAAGAGCACAGATACGCAGTATTTT.

This clonotype was observed a handful of times. This chain links TRBV18 with TRBJ2-3; the match to TRBD2 covers 13 bases. The CDR3 runs to 16 residues. V lost 3 bases to trimming and J lost 6 bases; unmatched junction nucleotides: 6. CDR1 is KGHSH, CDR2 LQKENI, per germline. The DNA of the CDR3 is TGTGCCAGCTCACCTTCGACTAGCGGGGGGATCGATACGCAGTATTTT. The encoded protein is CASSPSTSGGIDTQYF.

This clonotype was observed at least ten times. The chain couples TRBV5-1 to TRBJ2-2; possibly TRBD1 for D (6 bases). The germline V gene has CDR1 SGHRS and CDR2 YFSETQ. The CDR3 is 16 amino acids. V was pared by 1 base and J by 3 bases, with 13 bases between. The DNA of the CDR3 is TGCGCCAGCAGCTTGTTCCGGGACACCTACACCGGGGAGCTGTTTTTT. Residues: CASSLFRDTYTGELFF.

In this sample, this clonotype turned up many times. This rearrangement joins TRBV10-3 to TRBJ2-7, with 7 bases matching TRBD2. The CDR3 runs to 15 residues. Trimming removed 4 bases from V and 3 bases from J; junction bases left unmatched: 9. The germline V gene has CDR1 ENHRY and CDR2 SYGVKD. CDR3 nucleotide sequence: TGTGCCATCAGTGGGAGAAAACGGGACTACTACGAGCAGTACTTC. It specifies CAISGRKRDYYEQYF.

This clonotype was seen at least ten times. The chain carries TRBV3-1 and TRBJ2-3; D call uncertain. The CDR3 is made up of 14 amino acids. Germline CDR1 and CDR2: LGHDT and YNNKEL (reference sequence). V lost 0 bases and J 6 bases, leaving 10 bases between the germline ends. CDR3 sequence (DNA): TGTGCCAGCAGCCAAGATAATCGGGTTGATACGCAGTATTTT. This translates into CASSQDNRVDTQYF.

The V gene is TRBV7-2, the J gene TRBJ1-5; 8 nucleotides line up with TRBD1. Germline assignment: CDR1 SGHTA and CDR2 FQGNSA. The trim removed 5 bases at V and 9 bases at J, leaving 3 bases unmatched. The CDR3 is made up of 12 amino acids. Written as DNA, the CDR3 is TGTGCCAGCAGCCCCGACAGGGGGCCCCAGCATTTT. Encoded protein: CASSPDRGPQHF.

The chain recombines TRBV3-1 with TRBJ1-5; 11 bases are a match to TRBD1. V was clipped by 1 base and J by 6 bases; unmatched bases: 5. The CDR3 runs 16 residues. Germline assignment: CDR1 LGHDT and CDR2 YNNKEL (reference sequence). The CDR3: CASSQAGTGGTQPQHF. The CDR3 bases are TGTGCCAGCAGCCAAGCCGGGACAGGGGGGACTCAGCCCCAGCATTTT.